Below, 32 T cell receptor beta chains from the same sample are listed, as sequenced in a study of OX40 agonist ivuxolimab in advanced cancers. Sequenced by immunoSEQ multiplex PCR; TCRdb stores in-frame clones only, minus some. The data contain 10,000 to 11,000 clones, about three quarters of them singletons. The input for sequencing was CD4+ or CD8+ T cells sorted from blood, taken in a trial of the OX40 agonist ivuxolimab. The receptors derive from an adult with an advanced solid tumor such as melanoma, head and neck, liver or kidney cancer.

V usage is TRBV19 and J usage is TRBJ1-4; TRBD1 is a possible D gene (5 bases). The CDR3 totals 11 residues. Trimming took 6 bases from V and 8 from J, leaving 7 bases between them. The germline gives CDR1 LNHDA, CDR2 SQIVND (reference sequence). CDR3 amino acids: CASRTGEKLFF. The DNA of the CDR3 is TGTGCCAGTAGAACAGGAGAAAAACTGTTTTTT.

This clone appeared a few times. The rearrangement uses TRBV10-2 and TRBJ1-2, with a weak D call TRBD1 (5 bases). Trimming removed 4 bases from V and 6 bases from J, with 12 bases in between. There are 13 residues in the CDR3. CDR1 is WSHSY and CDR2 is SAAADI in the germline V gene. The CDR3 nucleotides are TGCGCCAGCAGTGCTGGGACGAGAGATGGCTACACCTTC. Translating it yields CASSAGTRDGYTF.

The V call is TRBV10-3, the J call TRBJ1-2, with D possibly being TRBD1 (6 bases). The CDR3 contains 17 residues. Germline CDR1 reads ENHRY; CDR2 reads SYGVKD. The V and J ends lost 10 bases and 4 bases respectively, with 28 bases between them. The CDR3: CATRPLGGRGIIYGYTF. As DNA, the CDR3 is TGTGCCACACGCCCTCTGGGCGGCAGGGGTATTATCTATGGCTACACCTTC.

V usage is TRBV6-5 and J usage is TRBJ2-7; D could derive from TRBD1 or TRBD2 (5 bases each). With 0 bases removed from V and 7 bases from J, the gap between germline ends came to 16 bases. There are 15 residues in the CDR3. Germline V gene lookup returns CDR1 MNHEY and CDR2 SVGAGI. The DNA for the CDR3 is TGTGCCAGCAGTTACTCGAACCTTGGGACCCCAGAGCAGTACTTC. This translates into CASSYSNLGTPEQYF.

The chain has TRBV5-4 and TRBJ2-7; D is perhaps TRBD1 (5 bases). V shed 4 bases and J shed 4 bases, with 9 bases lying between them. CDR1 is SGHNT and CDR2 is YYREEE in the germline V gene (reference sequence). The CDR3 runs 12 residues. This chain's CDR3 is CASSNPGYEQYF. The DNA of the CDR3 is TGTGCCAGCAGCAACCCAGGGTACGAGCAGTACTTC.

The rearrangement joins TRBV7-9 to TRBJ1-1, with D perhaps TRBD1 (5 bases). V lost 0 bases to trimming and J lost 3 bases, with 8 bases between them. CDR1 and CDR2 from the germline V gene are SEHNR and FQNEAQ (reference sequence). The CDR3 totals 14 residues. Here the CDR3 reads CASSLAQGYTEAFF. The CDR3, as DNA: TGTGCCAGCAGCTTAGCTCAGGGTTACACTGAAGCTTTCTTT.

The chain carries TRBV19 and TRBJ1-2, with 9 bases matching TRBD1. The germline V gene has CDR1 LNHDA and CDR2 SQIVND (reference sequence). V shed 5 bases, J shed 5 bases, and the junction held 6 bases outside the gene matches. The CDR3 covers 14 residues. The CDR3 DNA is TGTGCCAGTAGTGCCAAGACAGGGGGGTATGGCTACACCTTC. This encodes CASSAKTGGYGYTF.

This clone was counted once. This chain connects TRBV6-1 to TRBJ2-2; 10 nucleotides agree with TRBD2. Germline V gene sequence: CDR1 MNHNS, CDR2 SASEGT. This CDR3 has 14 residues. J was trimmed by 4 bases and V by 5 bases; bases with no gene match: 1. For the CDR3, the DNA is TGTGCCAGCAGTAGCGGGGGGGCCACCGGGGAGCTGTTTTTT. This codes for CASSSGGATGELFF.

This rearrangement joins TRBV9 to TRBJ1-2; 11 bases line up with TRBD1. After removal of 4 bases from V and 3 bases from J, the junction contained 2 bases not matched to a gene. Germline lookup yields CDR1 SGDLS and CDR2 YYNGEE. The CDR3 runs 14 residues. The CDR3 spells CASSQGQGDYGYTF. The CDR3 DNA reads as TGTGCCAGCAGCCAGGGACAGGGGGACTATGGCTACACCTTC.

The rearrangement joins TRBV6-1 to TRBJ2-7; 8 nucleotides line up with TRBD2. V dropped 0 bases and J dropped 2; count of bases not matched to a gene: 3. CDR3 length equals 15 residues. Germline-derived CDR1 and CDR2 are MNHNS and SASEGT. The CDR3 nucleotides read TGTGCCAGCAGTGAAGCTCTAGCGGGCCCCTACGAGCAGTACTTC. Translating it yields CASSEALAGPYEQYF.

This chain links TRBV28 with TRBJ2-1; D is possibly TRBD1 (5 bases). Germline values: CDR1 MDHEN, CDR2 SYDVKM. This CDR3 spans 15 amino acids. V was shortened by 5 bases and J by 0 bases, with 11 bases between the two germline ends. Written as DNA, the CDR3 is TGTGCCAGCAGTCGACAGACAAGCTCCTACAATGAGCAGTTCTTC. Translated: CASSRQTSSYNEQFF.

A remark on this clone: At one of its ends the junction is not consistent with the germline gene, which may arise from a read error. The chain combines TRBV13 with TRBJ2-1; a weak D match, TRBD2 (6 bases). CDR3 length: 11 residues. CDR1 and CDR2 from the germline V gene are PRHDT and FYEKMQ (reference sequence). Here the CDR3 DNA reads TGTGCCAGCAGCCTTTTAGCGGACTGGGTCTTC. Translation gives CASSLLADWVF.

This clone appeared a single time. The V and J genes are TRBV28 and TRBJ2-7; tentative D call: TRBD1 (6 bases). Germline assignment: CDR1 MDHEN and CDR2 SYDVKM. The CDR3 length is 15 residues. Trimming shortened V by 4 bases and J by 2 bases, and 15 bases separated the two germline ends. The CDR3 bases are TGTGCCAGCAGTTCCCTTAGGGACAACCCCTACGAGCAGTACTTC. Translating gives CASSSLRDNPYEQYF.

The rearrangement uses TRBV28 and TRBJ1-2, with 8 bases identical to TRBD1. The CDR3 totals 14 residues. Trimming at V came to 4 bases and at J to 7 bases, leaving 8 bases not matched to a gene. The germline V gene encodes CDR1 MDHEN and CDR2 SYDVKM. CDR3 in amino acids: CASSSMQGAIGYTF. CDR3 nucleotide sequence: TGTGCCAGCAGTTCGATGCAGGGGGCGATTGGCTACACCTTC.

The chain recombines TRBV30 with TRBJ2-3; D is unclear. The CDR3 covers 13 residues. The germline V gene encodes CDR1 GTSNPN and CDR2 SVGIG (reference sequence). The V end lost 4 bases, the J end lost 2 bases, and 10 bases lay between the germline ends. The CDR3 coding sequence is TGTGCCTGGATTCCTGGCTACACAGATACGCAGTATTTT. Encoded protein: CAWIPGYTDTQYF.

A remark on this clone: At one end, the junction sequence differs from germline, possibly due to a read error. V is TRBV29-1 and J is TRBJ2-1, with D possibly matching TRBD1 (5 bases). CDR1 and CDR2 from the germline V gene are SQVTM and ANQGSEA. This CDR3 contains 12 residues. The CDR3 region is CSVRTPDRLGVF. The CDR3 bases are TGCAGCGTTCGAACCCCGGACCGGCTAGGGGTCTTC.

This chain joins TRBV7-9 and TRBJ2-3; D might be TRBD1 (6 bases). V gave up 2 bases and J gave up 1 base, with 16 bases separating them. CDR1 SEHNR and CDR2 FQNEAQ come from the germline V gene (reference sequence). There are 17 residues in the CDR3. CDR3 in amino acids: CASSLLRDSGGTDTQYF. The CDR3, as DNA: TGTGCCAGCAGCTTACTAAGGGATTCAGGGGGCACAGATACGCAGTATTTT.

The rearrangement joins TRBV4-1 to TRBJ2-7; 7 nucleotides agree with TRBD2. After removal of 4 bases from V and 0 bases from J, the junction contained 9 bases not matched to a gene. Per the germline V gene, CDR1 is MGHRA and CDR2 is YSYEKL. CDR3 length equals 16 residues. CDR3 protein: CASSLGSGASSYEQYF. The CDR3 DNA sequence: TGCGCCAGCAGCCTAGGGAGCGGGGCCAGCTCCTACGAGCAGTACTTC.

The table lists this clone with a count of one. CDR3 nucleotide sequence: TGTGCCAGCAGCTTAGAAAATGATTTGGATACGCAGTATTTT. It translates to CASSLENDLDTQYF. The chain joins TRBV7-9 to TRBJ2-3, with unresolved D. The germline V gene encodes CDR1 SEHNR and CDR2 FQNEAQ (reference sequence). The CDR3 loop spans 14 amino acids. V lost 1 base, J lost 6 bases, and 11 bases lay in between.

The chain is built from TRBV7-9 and TRBJ1-2, with unresolved D. Germline V gene lookup returns CDR1 SEHNR and CDR2 FQNEAQ (reference sequence). Trimming removed 5 bases from V and 4 bases from J, with 11 bases in between. This CDR3 has 13 amino acids. In DNA, the CDR3 is TGTGCCAGCAGCCCGTTCTGGTCCTATGGCTACACCTTC. Protein product: CASSPFWSYGYTF.

The rearrangement joins TRBV16 to TRBJ1-2, with D unclear. The V end lost 0 bases, the J end lost 5 bases, and 10 bases lay between the germline ends. The CDR3 totals 14 residues. CDR1 and CDR2 (germline): KGHSY, FQNENV. In DNA form, the CDR3 reads TGTGCCAGCAGCCAATCGATGGGTGTATATGGCTACACCTTC. Translating it yields CASSQSMGVYGYTF.

The chain couples TRBV5-5 to TRBJ1-5; unclear D gene. CDR1 and CDR2 from the germline V gene are SGHKS and YYEKEE (reference sequence). Trimming pared 3 bases from V and 0 bases from J, leaving 16 bases between. CDR3 size: 17 residues. CDR3 in amino acids: CASSSDDPGYSNQPQHF. CDR3 in DNA: TGTGCCAGCAGCTCAGATGATCCAGGTTATAGCAATCAGCCCCAGCATTTT.

This clone occurred a few times. The CDR3: CASSQDSSTGETQYF. DNA of the CDR3: TGCGCCAGCAGCCAAGACAGCTCCACGGGGGAGACCCAGTACTTC. The rearrangement joins TRBV4-3 to TRBJ2-5; maybe TRBD2 (5 bases). Deletions cut 0 bases from V and 5 bases from J, with 13 bases between. The CDR3 consists of 15 residues. CDR1 and CDR2 (germline): LGHNA, YSLEER.

This clone is termed medium-sized. This chain joins TRBV28 and TRBJ1-5, with unresolved D. Germline V gene lookup returns CDR1 MDHEN and CDR2 SYDVKM. CDR3 length: 12 residues. V was clipped by 7 bases and J by 11 bases, with 15 bases between them. CDR3 coding DNA: TGTGCCAGCACCACCTCGTCCAGGTCCCAGCATTTT. This sequence encodes CASTTSSRSQHF.

The CDR3 spells CASSDRTGGYQETQYF. CDR3 coding DNA: TGTGCCAGCAGTGACCGGACAGGGGGATACCAAGAGACCCAGTACTTC. V gene TRBV6-1 combines with J gene TRBJ2-5; 10 nucleotides match TRBD1. The CDR3 has 16 residues. Germline CDR1 and CDR2: MNHNS and SASEGT. V was clipped by 3 bases and J by 0 bases; unmatched bases: 4.

The chain has TRBV7-2 and TRBJ1-1, with D unresolved. From germline, CDR1 is SGHTA and CDR2 FQGNSA. This CDR3 is 11 amino acids long. Trimming left V 4 bases short and J 7 bases short, with 7 bases between. The CDR3 spells CASSSVSEAFF. The CDR3 DNA follows: TGTGCCAGCAGCTCCGTGAGTGAAGCTTTCTTT.

This clone appeared a single time. This chain joins TRBV2 and TRBJ1-1; unclear D gene. V was clipped by 8 bases and J by 9 bases, with 10 bases between them. From germline, CDR1 is SNHLY and CDR2 FYNNEI. The CDR3 covers 10 residues. The CDR3 region has the DNA TGTGCCAGCGGAACACCACAAGCTTTCTTT. Its translation is CASGTPQAFF.

Comment on this clone: A read error may account for a junction end that differs from germline. V and J are TRBV5-6 and TRBJ2-7; weak D call: TRBD1 (6 bases). Germline V gene sequence: CDR1 SGHDT, CDR2 YYEEEE. The CDR3 is 16 residues long. The CDR3 here is CASSYQRVRDTYAQYF. The CDR3 DNA reads as TGTGCCAGCAGCTACCAACGGGTACGGGACACTTACGCGCAGTACTTC.

V and J are TRBV9 and TRBJ1-2; D is uncertain. The CDR3 runs 15 residues. V was trimmed by 0 bases and J by 0 bases, leaving 9 bases between them. Germline assignment: CDR1 SGDLS and CDR2 YYNGEE. DNA for the CDR3: TGTGCCAGCAGCGTAGCCAGGATACCTAACTATGGCTACACCTTC. This codes for CASSVARIPNYGYTF.

This clone was observed a single time. This chain links TRBV27 with TRBJ2-7; 14 bases match TRBD2. J was trimmed by 6 bases and V by 4 bases; bases with no gene match: 11. This CDR3 contains 17 residues. The germline V gene has CDR1 MNHEY and CDR2 SMNVEV (reference sequence). The CDR3 DNA is TGTGCCAGCAGTTCCCCGGGACTAGCGGGAGAGTTTTCCGAGCAGTACTTC. Its translation: CASSSPGLAGEFSEQYF.

The chain combines TRBV6-5 with TRBJ2-3; D unclear. V lost 6 bases and J lost 6, with 16 bases in between. CDR1 is MNHEY, CDR2 SVGAGI, per germline. This CDR3 contains 14 residues. The CDR3 bases are TGTGCCAGCAGCTGGACCGCGAGTGGGGATACGCAGTATTTT. Translated, it gives CASSWTASGDTQYF.

As DNA, the CDR3 is TGTGCCAGCACGAGGGAGATACAGTCCGGGGAGCTGTTTTTT. Translation gives CASTREIQSGELFF. This chain uses TRBV7-6 with TRBJ2-2; D possibly corresponds to TRBD2 (5 bases). This CDR3 region has 14 residues. Germline-derived CDR1 and CDR2 are SGHVS and FNYEAQ. V lost 7 bases to trimming and J lost 6 bases, with 15 bases between them. The whole variable domain, filled in from reference TRBV7-6 and TRBJ2-2, reads GAGVSQSPRYKVTKRGQDVALRCDPISGHVSLYWYRQALGQGPEFLTYFNYEAQQDKSGLPNDRFSAERPEGSISTLTIQRTEQRDSAMYRCASTREIQSGELFFGEGSRLTVL.